This TCR beta chain was observed in a study of T cells in Graves' hyperthyroidism and ophthalmopathy. The table lists this clonotype with many counts. Amplification of TCR beta CDR3 regions used RNA as the template. The HTBI primer set was used in a first-round RT-PCR of the TCR CDR3. One entry per CDR3 protein, called by TCRdb with MiXCR from the multiplex PCR reads. The data show about 600,000 distinct CDR3 sequences, approximately 16% seen once. Sequencing was performed on blood. The sequence came from a woman aged 40 to 50 with Graves' ophthalmopathy.

The CDR3 DNA sequence: TGTGCCAGCAGCGCTGACAGGGAGGTCCGCAATGAGCAGTTCTTC. Encoded protein: CASSADREVRNEQFF. This chain uses TRBV7-9 with TRBJ2-1; tentative D call: TRBD1 (7 bases). CDR1 SEHNR and CDR2 FQNEAQ come from the germline V gene (reference sequence). CDR3 length: 15 amino acids. V was trimmed by 5 bases and J by 6 bases, leaving 17 bases between them.